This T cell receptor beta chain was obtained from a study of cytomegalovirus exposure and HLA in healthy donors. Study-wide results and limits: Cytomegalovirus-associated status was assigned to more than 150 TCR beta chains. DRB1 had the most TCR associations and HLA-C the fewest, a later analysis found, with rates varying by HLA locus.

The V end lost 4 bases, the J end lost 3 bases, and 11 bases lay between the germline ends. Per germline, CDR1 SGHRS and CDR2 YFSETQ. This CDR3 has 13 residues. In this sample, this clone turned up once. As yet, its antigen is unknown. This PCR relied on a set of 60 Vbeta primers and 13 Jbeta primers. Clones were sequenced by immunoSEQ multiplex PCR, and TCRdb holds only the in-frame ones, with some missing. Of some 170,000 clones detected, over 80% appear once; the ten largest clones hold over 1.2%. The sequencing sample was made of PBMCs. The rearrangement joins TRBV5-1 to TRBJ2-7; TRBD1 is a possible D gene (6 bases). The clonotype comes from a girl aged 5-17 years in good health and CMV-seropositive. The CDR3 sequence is CASSRQTGYEQYF. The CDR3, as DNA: TGCGCCAGCAGCCGCCAGACAGGCTACGAGCAGTACTTC.